Presented here are 11 T cell receptor beta chains from one specimen sequenced in a study of shared clonotypes between healthy human individuals. Libraries were prepared by immunoSEQ multiplex PCR; TCRdb keeps only in-frame clonotypes and omits some of them. Among millions of clones listed, around nine tenths were seen once. The sequencing input was naive CD4+ T cells sorted from blood. The sample's subset: CD45RA+ positively selected. The receptor source for this set is a man aged 18-30 years in good health.

This chain links TRBV10-3 with TRBJ2-1; D is unclear. V was shortened by 3 bases and J by 8 bases, with 5 bases between the two germline ends. From germline, CDR1 is ENHRY and CDR2 SYGVKD. This CDR3 comprises 11 residues. CDR3 bases: TGTGCCATCAGTGACACGCATGAGCAGTTCTTC. Translation gives CAISDTHEQFF.

CDR3 in DNA: TGCGCCAGCAGCCAACCCGGGACAGGGGATGAAAAACTGTTTTTT. It codes for CASSQPGTGDEKLFF. V is TRBV4-1 and J is TRBJ1-4; 10 bases line up with TRBD1. V was clipped by 2 bases and J by 6 bases; unmatched bases: 3. The CDR3 runs to 15 residues. Per the germline V gene, CDR1 is MGHRA and CDR2 is YSYEKL.

This clone was counted once. The chain links TRBV4-1 to TRBJ2-7; TRBD2 aligns across 8 bases. Trimming cost V 4 bases and J 4 bases; bases outside gene matches: 15. The germline gives CDR1 MGHRA, CDR2 YSYEKL. The CDR3 has 17 residues. The CDR3 region is CASSRQPGTSVWYEQYF. The CDR3 DNA follows: TGCGCCAGCAGCCGACAACCCGGGACTAGTGTGTGGTACGAGCAGTACTTC.

This chain joins TRBV5-1 and TRBJ2-5, with 7 bases that match TRBD1. Losses at the gene ends were 2 bases for V and 12 bases for J; bases not matched to a gene: 4. The CDR3 runs to 11 residues. CDR1 SGHRS and CDR2 YFSETQ come from the germline V gene. CDR3 residues: CASSLTGAEYF. CDR3 coding DNA: TGCGCCAGCAGCTTAACAGGGGCGGAGTACTTC.

This clone was observed a single time. The sample carries other DNA sequences with the same CDR3. The genes are TRBV5-1 and TRBJ1-1, with 9 bases matching TRBD1. CDR3 size: 15 residues. Looked up from germline, CDR1 is SGHRS and CDR2 is YFSETQ. V shed 4 bases, J shed 1 base, and the junction held 5 bases outside the gene matches. In nucleotides, the CDR3 is TGCGCCAGCAGCCTCTTGGGACAGGGGAACACTGAAGCTTTCTTT. Protein: CASSLLGQGNTEAFF.

The gene calls are TRBV18 and TRBJ1-5, with D perhaps matching TRBD1 (5 bases). The germline gives CDR1 KGHSH, CDR2 LQKENI. CDR3 size: 15 residues. V was shortened by 1 base and J by 5 bases, with 12 bases between the two germline ends. This CDR3 reads CASSPRGTDHQPQHF. The CDR3 region has the DNA TGTGCCAGCTCACCACGTGGGACGGACCATCAGCCCCAGCATTTT.

CDR3 coding DNA: TGTGCCAGCAGGGGGGGGCCAGTGGACGAGCAGTACTTC. It codes for CASRGGPVDEQYF. The V gene is TRBV6-5, the J gene TRBJ2-7, with D possibly matching TRBD2 (7 bases). CDR1 and CDR2 from the germline V gene are MNHEY and SVGAGI. CDR3 length: 13 amino acids. Trimming stripped 6 bases from V and 5 bases from J, with 14 bases between.

The V and J genes are TRBV5-6 and TRBJ1-2; tentative D call: TRBD1 (6 bases). This CDR3 contains 13 residues. The V gene's germline CDR1 is SGHDT and CDR2 YYEEEE. V was shortened by 3 bases and J by 6 bases, with 12 bases between the two germline ends. DNA for the CDR3: TGTGCCAGCAGCTCCAGGGGAGAGGATGGCTACACCTTC. Residues: CASSSRGEDGYTF.

The J gene is TRBJ2-7, the V gene TRBV27; 7 bases align to TRBD1. CDR1 is MNHEY and CDR2 is SMNVEV in the germline V gene (reference sequence). V gave up 5 bases and J gave up 3 bases; unmatched junction bases: 4. The CDR3 spans 13 residues. The CDR3 DNA reads TGTGCCAGCAGTCCGGGACAGTTCTACGAGCAGTACTTC. Translating gives CASSPGQFYEQYF.

The chain couples TRBV6-5 to TRBJ2-5, with 10 bases that match TRBD2. J lost 7 bases, V lost 10 bases, and 12 bases had no gene match. CDR1 and CDR2 (germline): MNHEY, SVGAGI. CDR3 length: 14 amino acids. CDR3: CATLSSGGLATQYF. The CDR3 nucleotides are TGTGCCACCCTTAGTAGCGGGGGGTTAGCGACCCAGTACTTC.

The chain uses TRBV6-4 and TRBJ1-2; D is undetermined. The length of the CDR3 is 13 residues. Germline-derived CDR1 and CDR2 are MRHNA and SNTAGT. Trimming shortened V by 2 bases and J by 4 bases, and 8 bases separated the two germline ends. CDR3 sequence: CASSDGGGYGYTF. The DNA for the CDR3 is TGTGCCAGCAGTGACGGTGGAGGCTATGGCTACACCTTC.